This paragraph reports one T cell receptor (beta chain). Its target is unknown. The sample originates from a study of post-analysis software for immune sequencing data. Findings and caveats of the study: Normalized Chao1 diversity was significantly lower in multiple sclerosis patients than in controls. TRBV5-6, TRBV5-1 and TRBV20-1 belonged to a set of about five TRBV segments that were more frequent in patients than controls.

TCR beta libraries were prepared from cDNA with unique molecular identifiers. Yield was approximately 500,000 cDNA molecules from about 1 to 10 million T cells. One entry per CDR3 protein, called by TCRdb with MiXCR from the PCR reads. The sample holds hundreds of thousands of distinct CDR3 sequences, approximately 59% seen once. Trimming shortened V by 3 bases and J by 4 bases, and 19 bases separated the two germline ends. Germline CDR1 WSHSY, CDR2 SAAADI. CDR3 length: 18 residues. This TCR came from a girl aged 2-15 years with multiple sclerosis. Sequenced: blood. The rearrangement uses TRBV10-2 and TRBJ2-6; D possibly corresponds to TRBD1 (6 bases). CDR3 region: CASSDPGQPLAGANVLTF. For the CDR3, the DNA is TGCGCCAGCAGTGACCCGGGACAACCGCTTGCCGGGGCCAACGTCCTGACTTTC.